This TCR beta chain was retrieved from a study of beta chain features in type 1 diabetes. A few counts support this clone. Its specificity is not known. Germline V CDR1 and CDR2: SGHTA, FQGTGA. The CDR3 is made up of 15 amino acids. V shed 5 bases and J 6 bases; nucleotides not matched to a gene: 9. All of the isolated RNA was reverse transcribed, so expressed TCRB transcripts were sequenced. Libraries were prepared by immunoSEQ multiplex PCR; TCRdb keeps only in-frame clonotypes and omits some of them. The table shows under 300,000 clones, with roughly 21% occurring only once. The study's findings and limits: Significant though moderate, a shortening of TCRB CDR3s appeared in all four CD4+ subsets of Type 1 diabetes patients. Researchers could not determine here whether HLA type influences TCRB rearrangement.

The gene calls are TRBV7-3 and TRBJ2-3; 9 positions match TRBD2. The receptor was isolated from a woman between 40 and 55 years old with type 1 diabetes. Input material: naive CD4+ T cells from blood. The CDR3 loop is CASSPTGLAPDTQYF. CDR3 nucleotide sequence: TGTGCCAGCAGCCCTACGGGACTAGCCCCGGATACGCAGTATTTT.